Presented here are 9 T cell receptor beta chains from one specimen sequenced in a study of T cells in Graves' hyperthyroidism and ophthalmopathy. Researchers took RNA transcripts and amplified the TCR beta CDR3 regions from them. A first-round RT-PCR of the TCR CDR3 used the HTBI primer set. Each CDR3 protein gets one entry after TCRdb re-called the multiplex PCR reads with MiXCR. The sample includes under 250,000 distinct CDR3 sequences, roughly a sixth of them seen just once. Material for sequencing was blood. The origin of the receptors is a man aged 50 or older with Graves' hyperthyroidism.

This clonotype was counted at least ten times. The rearrangement links TRBV12-3 or TRBV12-4 to TRBJ2-1, with TRBD2 identical over 7 bases. The junction had 6 bases not matched to a gene; V was cut back by 4 bases and J by 12 bases. This CDR3 comprises 12 residues. The CDR3 nucleotides are TGTGCCAGCAGTTCAACTGGACTAGTGCAGTTCTTC. Residues: CASSSTGLVQFF.

This chain joins TRBV5-1 and TRBJ2-1; 15 positions agree with TRBD2. CDR1 SGHRS and CDR2 YFSETQ come from the germline V gene. The CDR3 loop spans 17 amino acids. V lost 4 bases to trimming and J lost 9 bases; unmatched junction nucleotides: 11. The CDR3 reads CASSPGSGLAGGIEQFF. In DNA, the CDR3 is TGCGCCAGCAGCCCAGGCTCGGGACTAGCGGGAGGAATTGAGCAGTTCTTC.

This clonotype has at least ten counts. V usage is TRBV30 and J usage is TRBJ1-1; D is ambiguous. The CDR3 contains 12 residues. Trimming cost V 3 bases and J 0 bases, with 5 bases left between them. CDR1 is GTSNPN, CDR2 SVGIG, per germline (reference sequence). The CDR3 is CAWSRMNTEAFF. The CDR3 nucleotides read TGTGCCTGGAGCCGAATGAACACTGAAGCTTTCTTT.

This clonotype was observed at least ten times. The chain combines TRBV7-9 with TRBJ2-1, with TRBD2 matching 8 bases. Germline V gene data show CDR1 as SEHNR and CDR2 as FQNEAQ (reference sequence). Germline trimming cut 5 bases from V and 10 bases from J; bases unmatched to any gene: 16. The CDR3 sequence is 16 residues long. CDR3 sequence (DNA): TGTGCCAGCAGCCTCCGCGCAGCGGGAGTGATCCCCGAGCAGTTCTTC. It codes for CASSLRAAGVIPEQFF.

This chain uses TRBV18 with TRBJ2-2; 13 bases fit TRBD2. Germline V gene lookup returns CDR1 KGHSH and CDR2 LQKENI. This CDR3 is built from 17 residues. V lost 3 bases, J lost 4 bases, and 5 bases stayed unmatched. CDR3 region: CASSPRTSGSGTGELFF. CDR3 sequence (DNA): TGTGCCAGCTCACCCCGGACTAGCGGGAGTGGCACCGGGGAGCTGTTTTTT.

The table lists this clonotype with many counts. The J gene is TRBJ1-1, the V gene TRBV11-3, with D possibly being TRBD1 (6 bases). Deletions cut 7 bases from V and 6 bases from J, with 12 bases between. The CDR3 length is 12 residues. The V gene's germline CDR1 is SGHNT and CDR2 YENEEA. CDR3 loop: CASTLEGAEAFF. The DNA for the CDR3 is TGTGCCAGCACCCTAGAGGGGGCTGAAGCTTTCTTT.

This clonotype showed up many times. The chain joins TRBV28 to TRBJ1-1; 8 positions match TRBD1. CDR3 length: 15 residues. In germline, CDR1 is MDHEN, CDR2 SYDVKM. The junction had 8 bases not matched to a gene; V was cut back by 2 bases and J by 6 bases. The CDR3 sequence: CASSLPGRGRAEAFF. CDR3 in DNA: TGTGCCAGCAGTTTACCGGGCAGGGGGCGGGCTGAAGCTTTCTTT.

In this sample, this clonotype turned up many times. This chain uses TRBV3-1 with TRBJ1-1, with 7 positions matching TRBD1. This CDR3 region has 12 residues. V lost 7 bases to trimming and J lost 8 bases; unmatched junction nucleotides: 7. Per the germline V gene, CDR1 is LGHDT and CDR2 is YNNKEL (reference sequence). This CDR3 is CASTLAGGEAFF. DNA for the CDR3: TGTGCCAGCACCTTAGCAGGGGGGGAAGCTTTCTTT.

This clonotype was seen ten or more times. V and J are TRBV5-1 and TRBJ1-1; D remains ambiguous. CDR3 length: 14 amino acids. Germline assignment: CDR1 SGHRS and CDR2 YFSETQ. V shed 3 bases and J shed 2 bases, with 11 bases lying between them. CDR3 coding DNA: TGCGCCAGCAGCTATATCGCAGGAAACACTGAAGCTTTCTTT. Translating it yields CASSYIAGNTEAFF. The full variable domain, rest sourced from reference TRBV5-1 and TRBJ1-1, is KAGVTQTPRYLIKTRGQQVTLSCSPISGHRSVSWYQQTPGQGLQFLFEYFSETQRNKGNFPGRFSGRQFSNSRSEMNVSTLELGDSALYLCASSYIAGNTEAFFGQGTRLTVV.